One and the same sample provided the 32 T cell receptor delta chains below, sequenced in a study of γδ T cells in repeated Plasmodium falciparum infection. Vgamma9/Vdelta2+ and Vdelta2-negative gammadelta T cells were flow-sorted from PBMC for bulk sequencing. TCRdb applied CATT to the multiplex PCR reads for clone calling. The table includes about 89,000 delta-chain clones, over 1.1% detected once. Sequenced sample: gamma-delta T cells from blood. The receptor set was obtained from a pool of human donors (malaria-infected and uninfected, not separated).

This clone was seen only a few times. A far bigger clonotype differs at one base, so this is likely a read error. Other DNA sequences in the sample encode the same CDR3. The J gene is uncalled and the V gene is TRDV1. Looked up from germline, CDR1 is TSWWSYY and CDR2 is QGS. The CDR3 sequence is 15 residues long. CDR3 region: CALGPPPTNTDKLIF. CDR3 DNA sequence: TGTGCTCTTGGGCCCCCTCCAACGAACACCGATAAGCTCATCTTT.

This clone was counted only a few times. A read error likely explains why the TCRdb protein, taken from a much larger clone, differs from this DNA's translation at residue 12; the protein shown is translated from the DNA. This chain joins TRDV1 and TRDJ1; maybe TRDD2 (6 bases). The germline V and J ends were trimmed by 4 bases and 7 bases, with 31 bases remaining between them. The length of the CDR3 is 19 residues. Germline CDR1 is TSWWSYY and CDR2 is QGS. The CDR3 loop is CALGAARNSSSRLTFKLIF. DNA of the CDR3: TGTGCTCTTGGGGCTGCTAGGAACTCTTCCTCCCGCCTTACTTTTAAACTCATCTTT.

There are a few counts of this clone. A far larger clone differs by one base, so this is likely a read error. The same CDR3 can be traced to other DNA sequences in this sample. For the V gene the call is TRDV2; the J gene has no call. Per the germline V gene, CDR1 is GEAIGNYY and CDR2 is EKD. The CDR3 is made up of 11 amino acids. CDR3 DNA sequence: TGTGCCTGTGGAGCGTCCGATAAGCTCATCTTT. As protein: CACGASDKLIF.

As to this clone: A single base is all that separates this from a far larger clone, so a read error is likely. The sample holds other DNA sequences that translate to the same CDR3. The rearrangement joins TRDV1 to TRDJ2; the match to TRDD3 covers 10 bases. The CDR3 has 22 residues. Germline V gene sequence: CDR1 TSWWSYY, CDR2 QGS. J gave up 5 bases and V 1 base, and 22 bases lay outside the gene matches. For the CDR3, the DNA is TGTGCTCTTGGGGAACCACCCCTACGTATGAGGGGACTGGGGGATCCCACAGCACAACTCTTCTTT. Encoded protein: CALGEPPLRMRGLGDPTAQLFF.

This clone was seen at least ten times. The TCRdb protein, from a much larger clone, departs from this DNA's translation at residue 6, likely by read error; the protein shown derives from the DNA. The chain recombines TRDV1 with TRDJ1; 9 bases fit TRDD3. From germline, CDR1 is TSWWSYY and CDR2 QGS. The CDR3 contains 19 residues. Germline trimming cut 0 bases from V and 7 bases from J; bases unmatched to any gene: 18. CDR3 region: CALGELIRLVGDREGKLIF. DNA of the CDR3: TGTGCTCTTGGGGAACTCATAAGGCTCGTGGGGGATAGAGAGGGTAAACTCATCTTT.

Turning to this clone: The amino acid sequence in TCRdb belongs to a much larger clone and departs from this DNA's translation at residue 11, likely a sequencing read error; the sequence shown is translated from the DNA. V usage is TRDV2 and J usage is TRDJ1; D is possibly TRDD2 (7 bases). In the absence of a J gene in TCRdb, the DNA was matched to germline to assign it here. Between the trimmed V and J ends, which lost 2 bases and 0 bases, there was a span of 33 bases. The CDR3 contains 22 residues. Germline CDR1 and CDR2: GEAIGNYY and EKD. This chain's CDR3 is CACDSLPGDWEIKKTNTDKLIF. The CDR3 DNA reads TGTGCCTGTGACAGCCTTCCTGGCGACTGGGAGATAAAGAAAACAAACACCGATAAACTCATCTTT.

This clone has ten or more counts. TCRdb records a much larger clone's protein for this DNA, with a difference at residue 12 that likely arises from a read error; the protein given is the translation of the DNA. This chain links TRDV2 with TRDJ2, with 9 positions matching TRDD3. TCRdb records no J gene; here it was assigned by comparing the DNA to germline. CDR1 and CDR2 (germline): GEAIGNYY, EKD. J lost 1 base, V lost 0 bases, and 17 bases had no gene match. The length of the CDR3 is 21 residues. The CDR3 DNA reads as TGTGCCTGTGACACCTTCCTTGACTGGGGGACAGGGGCCTATTTGACAGCACAACTCTTCTTT. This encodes CACDTFLDWGTGAYLTAQLFF.

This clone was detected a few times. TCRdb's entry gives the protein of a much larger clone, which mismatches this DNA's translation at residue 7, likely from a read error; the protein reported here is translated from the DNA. The CDR3 DNA reads as TGTGCTCTTGGGGAAGGTCTCACCTACGTCCCTACTCATAGGTACACCGATAAACTCATCTTT. The encoded protein is CALGEGLTYVPTHRYTDKLIF. This chain uses TRDV1 with TRDJ1; TRDD2 might be the D (5 bases). TCRdb lists no J gene, so it was determined here by aligning the DNA to germline. V was pared by 2 bases and J by 0 bases, with 28 bases between. CDR1 is TSWWSYY, CDR2 QGS, per germline. The CDR3 consists of 21 residues.

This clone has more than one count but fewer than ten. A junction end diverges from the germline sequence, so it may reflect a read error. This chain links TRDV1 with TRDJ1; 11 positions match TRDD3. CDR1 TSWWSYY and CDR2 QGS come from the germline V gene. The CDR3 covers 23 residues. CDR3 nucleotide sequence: TGTGCTCTTCGCGGTGATTCCTACGCATTTTGGGGGATACGCGTATCCGAGGCCGATAAGCTCATCTTT. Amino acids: CALRGDSYAFWGIRVSEADKLIF.

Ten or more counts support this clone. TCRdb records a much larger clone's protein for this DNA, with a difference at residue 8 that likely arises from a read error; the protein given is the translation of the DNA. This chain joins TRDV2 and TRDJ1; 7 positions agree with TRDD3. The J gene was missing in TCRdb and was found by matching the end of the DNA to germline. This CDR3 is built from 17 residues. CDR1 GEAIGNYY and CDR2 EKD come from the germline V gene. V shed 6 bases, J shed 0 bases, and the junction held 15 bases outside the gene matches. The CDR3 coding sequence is TGTGCCTGTAACTATCTGGGGGGTCAAGGGTACACCGATAAACTCATCTTT. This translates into CACNYLGGQGYTDKLIF.

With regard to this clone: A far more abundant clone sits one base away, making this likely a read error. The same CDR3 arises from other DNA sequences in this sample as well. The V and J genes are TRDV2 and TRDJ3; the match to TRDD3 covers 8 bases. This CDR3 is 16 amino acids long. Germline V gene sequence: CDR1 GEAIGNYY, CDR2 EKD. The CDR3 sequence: CACDTVGDTSTRQMFF. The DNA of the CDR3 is TGTGCCTGCGACACCGTAGGGGATACCAGCACCCGACAGATGTTTTTC.

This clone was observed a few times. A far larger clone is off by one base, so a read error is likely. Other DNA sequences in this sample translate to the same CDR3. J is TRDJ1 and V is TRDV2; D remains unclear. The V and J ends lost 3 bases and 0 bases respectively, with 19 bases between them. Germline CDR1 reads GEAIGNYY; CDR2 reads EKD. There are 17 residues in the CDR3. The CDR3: CACDGVSGGLNTDKLIF. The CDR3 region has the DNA TGTGCCTGTGACGGGGTGTCCGGAGGGTTAAACACCGATAAACTCATCTTT.

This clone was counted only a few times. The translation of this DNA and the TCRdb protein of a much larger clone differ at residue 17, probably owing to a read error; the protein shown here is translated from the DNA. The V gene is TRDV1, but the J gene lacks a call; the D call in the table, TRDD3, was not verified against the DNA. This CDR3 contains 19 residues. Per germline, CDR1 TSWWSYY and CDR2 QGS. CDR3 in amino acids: CALGEIVYGGSAYTDKFIF. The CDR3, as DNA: TGTGCTCTTGGGGAAATTGTGTATGGGGGATCGGCGTACACCGATAAATTCATCTTT.

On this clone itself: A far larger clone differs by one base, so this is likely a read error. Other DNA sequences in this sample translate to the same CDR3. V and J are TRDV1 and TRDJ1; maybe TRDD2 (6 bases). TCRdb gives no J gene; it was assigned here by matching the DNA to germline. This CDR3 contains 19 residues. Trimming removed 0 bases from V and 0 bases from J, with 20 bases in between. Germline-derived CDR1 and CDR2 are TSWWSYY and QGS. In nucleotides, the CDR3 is TGTGCTCTTGGGGAACTATTGTTCCTAAACTCCTGCTACACCGATAAACTCATCTTT. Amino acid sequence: CALGELLFLNSCYTDKLIF.

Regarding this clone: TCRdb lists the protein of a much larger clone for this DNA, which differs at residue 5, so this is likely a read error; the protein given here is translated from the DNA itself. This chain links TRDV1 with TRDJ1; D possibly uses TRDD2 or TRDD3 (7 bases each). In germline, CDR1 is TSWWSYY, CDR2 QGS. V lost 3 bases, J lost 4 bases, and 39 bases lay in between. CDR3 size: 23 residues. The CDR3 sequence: CALGDPGGFPTGFVGGGFDKLIF. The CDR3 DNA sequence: TGTGCTCTTGGGGACCCCGGGGGATTTCCTACTGGATTCGTTGGTGGGGGGTTCGATAAACTCATCTTT.

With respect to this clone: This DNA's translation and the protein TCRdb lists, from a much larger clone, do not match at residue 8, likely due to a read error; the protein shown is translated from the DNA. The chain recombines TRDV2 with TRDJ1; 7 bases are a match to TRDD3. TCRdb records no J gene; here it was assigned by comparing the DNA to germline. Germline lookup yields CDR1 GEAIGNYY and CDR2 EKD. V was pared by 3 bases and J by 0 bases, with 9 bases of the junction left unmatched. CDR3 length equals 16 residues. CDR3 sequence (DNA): TGTGCCTGTGACTTACTGGGGATGCCTAACACCGATAAACTCATCTTT. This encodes CACDLLGMPNTDKLIF.

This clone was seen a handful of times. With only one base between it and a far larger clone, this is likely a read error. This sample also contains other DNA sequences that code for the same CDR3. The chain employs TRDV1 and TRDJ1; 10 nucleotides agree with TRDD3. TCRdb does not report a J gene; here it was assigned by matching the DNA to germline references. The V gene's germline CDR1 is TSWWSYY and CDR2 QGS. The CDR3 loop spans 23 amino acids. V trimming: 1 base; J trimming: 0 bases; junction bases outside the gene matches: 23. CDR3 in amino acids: CALGEPLSVLGDPHLGYTDKLIF. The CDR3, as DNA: TGTGCTCTTGGGGAACCGCTCTCTGTACTGGGGGATCCCCACCTGGGGTACACCGATAAACTCATCTTT.

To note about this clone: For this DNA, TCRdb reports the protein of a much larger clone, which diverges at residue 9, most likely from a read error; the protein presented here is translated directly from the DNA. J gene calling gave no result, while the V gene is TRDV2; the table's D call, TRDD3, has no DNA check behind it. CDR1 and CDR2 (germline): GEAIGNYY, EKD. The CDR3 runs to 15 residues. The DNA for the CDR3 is TGTGCCTGTGACCTTCGGCTTGGGCCTGGGGGATGTTTTATCTTT. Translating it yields CACDLRLGPGGCFIF.

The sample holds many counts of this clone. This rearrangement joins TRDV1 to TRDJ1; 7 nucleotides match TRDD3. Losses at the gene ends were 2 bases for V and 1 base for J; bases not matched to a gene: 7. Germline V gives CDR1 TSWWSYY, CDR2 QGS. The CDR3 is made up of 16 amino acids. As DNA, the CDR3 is TGTGCTCTTGGGGAAGTGTCCGGGGGATGCACCGATAAACTCATCTTT. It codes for CALGEVSGGCTDKLIF.

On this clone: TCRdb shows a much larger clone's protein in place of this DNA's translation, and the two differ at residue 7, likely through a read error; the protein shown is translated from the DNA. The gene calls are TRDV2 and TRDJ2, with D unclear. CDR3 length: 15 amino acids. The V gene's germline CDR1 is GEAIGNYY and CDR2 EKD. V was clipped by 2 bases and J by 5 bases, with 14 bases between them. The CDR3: CACDNVEIGTAQLFF. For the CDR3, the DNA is TGTGCCTGTGACAACGTGGAGATTGGTACAGCACAACTCTTCTTT.

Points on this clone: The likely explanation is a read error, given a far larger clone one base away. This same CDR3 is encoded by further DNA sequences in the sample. This CDR3 reads CALGELLLSSGGTWGTDKLIF. The CDR3 nucleotides read TGTGCTCTTGGGGAACTATTACTGTCGAGCGGGGGGACCTGGGGGACCGATAAACTCATCTTT. This chain links TRDV1 with TRDJ1, with 7 bases fitting TRDD3. TCRdb records no J gene; here it was assigned by comparing the DNA to germline. The V gene end was trimmed by 0 bases and the J gene end by 2 bases; junction bases not matched to a gene: 21. The CDR3 runs to 21 residues. Looked up from germline, CDR1 is TSWWSYY and CDR2 is QGS.

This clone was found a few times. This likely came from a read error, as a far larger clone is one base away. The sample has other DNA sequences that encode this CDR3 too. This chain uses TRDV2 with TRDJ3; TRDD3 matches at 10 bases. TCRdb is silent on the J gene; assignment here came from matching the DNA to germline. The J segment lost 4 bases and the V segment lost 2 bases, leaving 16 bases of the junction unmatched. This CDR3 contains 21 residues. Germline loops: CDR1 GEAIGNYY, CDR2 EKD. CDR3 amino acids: CACDKLMGDTKTNWDTRQMFF. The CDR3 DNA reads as TGTGCCTGTGACAAGTTGATGGGGGATACCAAAACGAATTGGGACACCCGACAGATGTTTTTC.

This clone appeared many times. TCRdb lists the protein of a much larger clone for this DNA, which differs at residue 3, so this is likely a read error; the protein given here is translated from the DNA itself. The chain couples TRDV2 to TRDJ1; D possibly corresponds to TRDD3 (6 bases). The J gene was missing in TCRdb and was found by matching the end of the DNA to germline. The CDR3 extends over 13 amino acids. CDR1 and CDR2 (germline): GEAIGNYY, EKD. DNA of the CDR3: TGTGCCCGTGACACCGGGATAGGCGATAAACTCATCTTT. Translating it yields CARDTGIGDKLIF.

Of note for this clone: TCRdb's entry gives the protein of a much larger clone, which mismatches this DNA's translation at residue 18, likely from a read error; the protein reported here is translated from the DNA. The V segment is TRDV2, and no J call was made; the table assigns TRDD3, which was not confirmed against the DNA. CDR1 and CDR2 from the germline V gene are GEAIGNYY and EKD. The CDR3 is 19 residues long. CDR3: CACDTVTSRRLGDTRPLTF. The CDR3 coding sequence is TGTGCCTGTGACACGGTTACTTCGAGACGTTTGGGGGATACCAGACCCCTGACCTTT.

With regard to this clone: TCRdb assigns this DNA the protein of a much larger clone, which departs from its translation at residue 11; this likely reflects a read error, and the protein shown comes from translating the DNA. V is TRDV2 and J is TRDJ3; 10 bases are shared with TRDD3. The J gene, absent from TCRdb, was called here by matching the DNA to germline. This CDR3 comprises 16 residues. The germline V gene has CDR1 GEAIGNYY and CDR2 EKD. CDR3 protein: CACDVLGDWDIRQMFF. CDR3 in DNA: TGTGCCTGTGACGTACTGGGGGATTGGGACATCCGACAGATGTTTTTC.

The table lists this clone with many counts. CDR3 DNA sequence: TGTGCTCTTGGGGAACCGGTCTCAAGTGGTGGGGGATACGCTTACACCGATAAACTCATCTTT. It yields the protein CALGEPVSSGGGYAYTDKLIF. V and J are TRDV1 and TRDJ1; 11 bases map to TRDD3. J gave up 0 bases and V 1 base, and 16 bases lay outside the gene matches. CDR3 length equals 21 residues. Germline CDR1 reads TSWWSYY; CDR2 reads QGS.

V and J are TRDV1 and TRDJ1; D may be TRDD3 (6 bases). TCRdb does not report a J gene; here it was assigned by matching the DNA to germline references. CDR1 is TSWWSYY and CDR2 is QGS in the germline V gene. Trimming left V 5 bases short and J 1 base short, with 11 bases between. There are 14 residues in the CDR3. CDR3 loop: CALGPWGFTDKLIF. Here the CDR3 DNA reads TGTGCTCTTGGGCCTTGGGGGTTCACCGATAAACTCATCTTT.

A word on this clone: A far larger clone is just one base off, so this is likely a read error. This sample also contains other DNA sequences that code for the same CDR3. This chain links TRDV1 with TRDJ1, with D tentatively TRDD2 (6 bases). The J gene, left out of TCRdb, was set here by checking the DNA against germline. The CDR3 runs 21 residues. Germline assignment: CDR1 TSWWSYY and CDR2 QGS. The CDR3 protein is CALGVQGWLLLRTSYTDKLIF. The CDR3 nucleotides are TGTGCTCTTGGGGTTCAAGGGTGGCTCCTACTTCGTACTTCGTACACTGATAAACTCATCTTT.

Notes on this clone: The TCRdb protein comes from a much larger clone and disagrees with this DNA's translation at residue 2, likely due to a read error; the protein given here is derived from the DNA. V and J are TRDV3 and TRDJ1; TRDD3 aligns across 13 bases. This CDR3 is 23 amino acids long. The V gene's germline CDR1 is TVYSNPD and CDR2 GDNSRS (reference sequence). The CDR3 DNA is TGTTCCTTAACTTCCTACTTCAGCCTTACTCACTCGAACTGGGGGATACGCCGGAGTAAACTCATCTTT. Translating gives CSLTSYFSLTHSNWGIRRSKLIF. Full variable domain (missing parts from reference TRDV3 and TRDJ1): CDKVTQSSPDQTVASGSEVVLLCTYDTVYSNPDLFWYRIRPDYSFQFVFYGDNSRSEGADFTQGRFSVKHILTQKAFHLVISPVRTEDSATYYCSLTSYFSLTHSNWGIRRSKLIFGKGTRVTVEP.

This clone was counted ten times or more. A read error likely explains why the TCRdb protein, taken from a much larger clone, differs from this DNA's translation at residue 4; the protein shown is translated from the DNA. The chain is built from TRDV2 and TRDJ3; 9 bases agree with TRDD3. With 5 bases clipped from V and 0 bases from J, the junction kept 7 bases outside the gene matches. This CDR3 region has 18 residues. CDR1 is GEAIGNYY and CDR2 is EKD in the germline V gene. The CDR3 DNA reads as TGTGCCTGTGGCACTATTGGGGGATACTCCTGGGACACCCGACAGATGTTTTTC. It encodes CACGTIGGYSWDTRQMFF.

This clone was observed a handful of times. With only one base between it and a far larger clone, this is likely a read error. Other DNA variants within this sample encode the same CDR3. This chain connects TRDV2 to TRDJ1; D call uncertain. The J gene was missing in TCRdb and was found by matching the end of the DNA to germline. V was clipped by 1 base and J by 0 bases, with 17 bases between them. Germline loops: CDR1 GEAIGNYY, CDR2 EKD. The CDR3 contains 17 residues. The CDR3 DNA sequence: TGTGCCTGTGACACTGCCGGGGTTCTCCGGTACACCGATAAACTCATCTTT. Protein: CACDTAGVLRYTDKLIF.

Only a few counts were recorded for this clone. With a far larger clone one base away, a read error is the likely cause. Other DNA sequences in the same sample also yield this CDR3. Here the CDR3 DNA reads TGTGCTCTTGGGGAACTAGGGAGGATACGCATTAAACTCATCTTT. Translation gives CALGELGRIRIKLIF. The J gene is TRDJ1, the V gene TRDV1, with 7 bases that match TRDD3. No J gene was available from TCRdb, and it was assigned here by a germline match of the DNA. The CDR3 spans 15 residues. V was pared by 0 bases and J by 7 bases, with 8 bases of the junction left unmatched. In germline, CDR1 is TSWWSYY, CDR2 QGS.